This record covers a single TCR beta chain. The antigen is not known. The entry originates in a study of cytomegalovirus exposure and HLA in healthy donors. Overall study findings and caveats: Researchers reported that a few CMV-associated chains were confirmed in vitro as CMV antigen-specific.

PCR amplification relied on 60 Vbeta primers (plus 13 Jbeta primers). Profiling relied on immunoSEQ multiplex PCR, and the TCRdb table lists in-frame clones only, not all of them. This repertoire shows approximately 100,000 clones, roughly 76% found once; its top ten account for about 8%. The sequencing sample was made of PBMCs. This clonotype originated in a woman aged 50 to 60 in good health and CMV-seropositive.

CDR3 loop: CASSDTSDTQYF. In DNA form, the CDR3 reads TGTGCCAGCAGTGACACATCAGATACGCAGTATTTT. The J gene is TRBJ2-3, the V gene TRBV2; D is undetermined. Germline V gene data show CDR1 as SNHLY and CDR2 as FYNNEI. The CDR3 loop spans 12 amino acids. V lost 3 bases to trimming and J lost 4 bases, with 5 bases between them. The full variable domain, with the rest looked up from reference TRBV2 and TRBJ2-3, is EPEVTQTPSHQVTQMGQEVILRCVPISNHLYFYWYRQILGQKVEFLVSFYNNEISEKSEIFDDQFSVERPDGSNFTLKIRSTKLEDSAMYFCASSDTSDTQYFGPGTRLTVL.